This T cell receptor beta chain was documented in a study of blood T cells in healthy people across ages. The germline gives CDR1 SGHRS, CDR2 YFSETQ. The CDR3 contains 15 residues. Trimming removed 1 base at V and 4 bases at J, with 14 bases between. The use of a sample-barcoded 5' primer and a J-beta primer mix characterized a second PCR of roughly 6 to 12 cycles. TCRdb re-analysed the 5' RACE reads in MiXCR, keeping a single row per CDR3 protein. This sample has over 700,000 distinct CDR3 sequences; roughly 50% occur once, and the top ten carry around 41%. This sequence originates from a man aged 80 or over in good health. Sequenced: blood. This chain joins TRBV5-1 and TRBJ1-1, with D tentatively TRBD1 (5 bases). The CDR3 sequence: CASSLLGAVVTEAFF. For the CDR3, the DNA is TGCGCCAGCAGCTTGTTAGGGGCAGTAGTCACTGAAGCTTTCTTT.